These 31 T cell receptor beta chains originate from one sample sequenced in a study of shared clonotypes between healthy human individuals. Only in-frame clones appear in the TCRdb table, and some are missing; sequencing was by immunoSEQ multiplex PCR. The sample has about 2.1 million clones; about 92% are singletons. Naive-designated CD8 cells lacked CD45RO, were positively enriched for CCR7, and omitted terminally differentiated effector memory CD45RA+ cells. Sequences were obtained from naive CD8+ T cells from PBMCs. Every receptor here comes from a man between 18 and 35 years old in good health. Some clones in this sample may be carry-over from other donors' samples.

The chain has TRBV10-3 and TRBJ2-3, with 8 positions matching TRBD2. The CDR3 covers 14 residues. Germline values: CDR1 ENHRY, CDR2 SYGVKD. Losses at the gene ends were 3 bases for V and 10 bases for J; bases not matched to a gene: 9. The CDR3 DNA is TGTGCCATCAGTGACTTTGAGGGGGGACTAGCGCAGTATTTT. It translates to CAISDFEGGLAQYF.

V and J are TRBV7-9 and TRBJ2-5; maybe TRBD2 (6 bases). The CDR3 loop spans 14 amino acids. The germline V gene has CDR1 SEHNR and CDR2 FQNEAQ (reference sequence). Deletions cut 5 bases from V and 5 bases from J, with 15 bases between. In nucleotides, the CDR3 is TGTGCCAGCAGCAGACAACTAGCCCAGGAGACCCAGTACTTC. It is translated as CASSRQLAQETQYF.

The rearrangement uses TRBV7-8 and TRBJ2-4, with D hard to call. Germline lookup yields CDR1 SGHVS and CDR2 FQNEAQ. Between the trimmed V and J ends, which lost 5 bases and 1 base, there was a span of 12 bases. This CDR3 has 15 residues. For the CDR3, the DNA is TGTGCCAGCAGCCCAATGGGTGCGGCCAAAAACATTCAGTACTTC. Amino acids: CASSPMGAAKNIQYF.

The chain combines TRBV18 with TRBJ2-7; D gene unclear. The V and J ends lost 5 bases and 3 bases respectively, with 17 bases between them. In germline, CDR1 is KGHSH, CDR2 LQKENI. The CDR3 sequence is 15 residues long. CDR3 coding DNA: TGTGCCAGCTCATCTGGCGTCCAATCTTTCTACGAGCAGTACTTC. Translation gives CASSSGVQSFYEQYF.

V gene TRBV9 combines with J gene TRBJ1-1; 8 bases align to TRBD1. This CDR3 is built from 17 residues. The trim removed 2 bases at V and 1 base at J, leaving 10 bases unmatched. Looked up from germline, CDR1 is SGDLS and CDR2 is YYNGEE. For the CDR3, the DNA is TGTGCCAGCAGCGTCTGGGGCGGACAGGGAACGAACACTGAAGCTTTCTTT. Protein: CASSVWGGQGTNTEAFF.

V usage is TRBV27 and J usage is TRBJ2-2, with D unresolved. Germline V gives CDR1 MNHEY, CDR2 SMNVEV (reference sequence). This CDR3 contains 20 residues. Trimming took off 0 bases at V and 4 bases at J, with 24 bases between the two ends. In DNA, the CDR3 is TGTGCCAGCAGTTTATCACCGAGTAGCAGTCTTCTCGCTCGCACCGGGGAGCTGTTTTTT. Residues: CASSLSPSSSLLARTGELFF.

This clone has a single count. The rearrangement links TRBV2 to TRBJ2-5; D is ambiguous. CDR1 and CDR2 from the germline V gene are SNHLY and FYNNEI. The CDR3 contains 15 residues. The V and J ends lost 7 bases and 4 bases respectively, with 19 bases between them. The CDR3 loop reads CASKSRPEVGETQYF. CDR3 nucleotide sequence: TGTGCCAGCAAGTCGCGTCCGGAAGTCGGAGAGACCCAGTACTTC.

The chain uses TRBV28 and TRBJ1-5; D is unresolved. The CDR3 extends over 14 amino acids. Germline values: CDR1 MDHEN, CDR2 SYDVKM. The V gene lost 7 bases and the J gene lost 0 bases, with 10 bases spanning the gap. The CDR3 sequence is CASTWVYSNQPQHF. The CDR3 DNA reads TGTGCCAGCACTTGGGTCTATAGCAATCAGCCCCAGCATTTT.

CDR3 in amino acids: CASSPSSLAGSSYEQYF. In DNA, the CDR3 is TGTGCCAGCAGCCCCTCTTCCCTAGCGGGAAGCTCCTACGAGCAGTACTTC. V is TRBV4-2 and J is TRBJ2-7; 9 nucleotides line up with TRBD2. The CDR3 has 17 amino acids. The germline V gene has CDR1 LGHNA and CDR2 YNFKEQ. Unmatched junction bases numbered 10, after V lost 4 bases and J lost 0 bases.

With respect to this clone: This CDR3 is also generated by other DNA sequences in the sample. The rearrangement joins TRBV9 to TRBJ2-7, with unresolved D. Trimming took off 0 bases at V and 2 bases at J, with 12 bases between the two ends. In germline, CDR1 is SGDLS, CDR2 YYNGEE. The CDR3 runs to 15 residues. The CDR3 protein is CASSVGGGATYEQYF. The CDR3 region has the DNA TGTGCCAGCAGCGTAGGTGGCGGAGCCACCTACGAGCAGTACTTC.

The gene calls are TRBV11-3 and TRBJ1-2; D unclear. Trimming removed 3 bases at V and 7 bases at J, with 9 bases between. CDR3 length equals 12 residues. CDR1 is SGHNT and CDR2 is YENEEA in the germline V gene. In DNA, the CDR3 is TGTGCCAGCAGCTTGGGTTCGTCTGGCTACACCTTC. It codes for CASSLGSSGYTF. Full variable domain (outside the CDR3, taken from reference TRBV11-3 and TRBJ1-2): EAGVVQSPRYKIIEKKQPVAFWCNPISGHNTLYWYLQNLGQGPELLIRYENEEAVDDSQLPKDRFSAERLKGVDSTLKIQPAELGDSAVYLCASSLGSSGYTFGSGTRLTVV.

This chain links TRBV2 with TRBJ2-7; D remains unclear. In germline, CDR1 is SNHLY, CDR2 FYNNEI. V was pared by 7 bases and J by 0 bases, with 13 bases between. The length of the CDR3 is 14 residues. For the CDR3, the DNA is TGTGCCAGCAAGACTGACCGTTCCTCCTACGAGCAGTACTTC. The encoded protein is CASKTDRSSYEQYF.

The rearrangement joins TRBV19 to TRBJ2-7; 8 bases map to TRBD2. With V trimmed by 2 bases and J by 1 base, 4 bases remained unmatched. Per germline, CDR1 LNHDA and CDR2 SQIVND (reference sequence). The CDR3 length is 15 residues. The CDR3 is CASSILAGLSYEQYF. CDR3 DNA sequence: TGTGCCAGTAGTATACTAGCGGGCCTATCCTACGAGCAGTACTTC.

The J gene is TRBJ2-2, the V gene TRBV7-2, with 10 bases matching TRBD2. CDR3 size: 15 residues. Trimming at V came to 2 bases and at J to 6 bases, leaving 3 bases not matched to a gene. Germline lookup yields CDR1 SGHTA and CDR2 FQGNSA. In nucleotides, the CDR3 is TGTGCCAGCAGCTTAATCCTAGCGGGGGCCGGGGAGCTGTTTTTT. Protein product: CASSLILAGAGELFF.

This clone came up once. The rearrangement links TRBV5-1 to TRBJ2-1; 9 bases are a match to TRBD1. CDR1 is SGHRS, CDR2 YFSETQ, per germline. V lost 8 bases to trimming and J lost 9 bases; unmatched junction nucleotides: 15. The CDR3 length is 15 residues. CDR3 residues: CASMGQNRGRVEQFF. CDR3 DNA: TGCGCCAGTATGGGGCAGAACAGGGGGCGCGTTGAGCAGTTCTTC.

The chain joins TRBV15 to TRBJ2-6; 10 nucleotides agree with TRBD1. Trimming removed 10 bases from V and 2 bases from J; junction bases left unmatched: 8. Germline-derived CDR1 and CDR2 are LNHNV and YYDKDF (reference sequence). This CDR3 spans 16 amino acids. The CDR3: CAIKTGGDPGANVLTF. CDR3 nucleotide sequence: TGTGCCATCAAGACAGGGGGCGACCCTGGGGCCAACGTCCTGACTTTC.

The J gene is TRBJ2-3, the V gene TRBV9, with TRBD2 as a possible D gene (5 bases). V lost 4 bases and J 2 bases, leaving 17 bases between the germline ends. The CDR3 has 16 residues. CDR1 and CDR2 from the germline V gene are SGDLS and YYNGEE. The CDR3 loop is CASSQLATGYTDTQYF. The DNA of the CDR3 is TGTGCCAGCAGCCAGCTAGCCACCGGCTACACAGATACGCAGTATTTT.

V and J are TRBV29-1 and TRBJ2-5; TRBD2 agrees at 8 bases. CDR3 size: 16 residues. In germline, CDR1 is SQVTM, CDR2 ANQGSEA. V was pared by 6 bases and J by 1 base, with 13 bases of the junction left unmatched. The CDR3 DNA reads as TGCAGCGTCGAAACTGGTACTAGCGGTTTCCAAGAGACCCAGTACTTC. It yields the protein CSVETGTSGFQETQYF.

The rearrangement uses TRBV6-6 and TRBJ2-1; 7 bases map to TRBD2. The junction had 5 bases not matched to a gene; V was cut back by 2 bases and J by 10 bases. The CDR3 is 13 residues long. In germline, CDR1 is MNHNY, CDR2 SVGAGI (reference sequence). CDR3: CASSYVKLAEQFF. The CDR3 DNA reads TGTGCCAGCAGTTACGTAAAACTAGCGGAGCAGTTCTTC.

V usage is TRBV5-1 and J usage is TRBJ2-3; no definite D call. The germline V gene encodes CDR1 SGHRS and CDR2 YFSETQ. The length of the CDR3 is 18 residues. V shed 0 bases and J shed 1 base, with 18 bases lying between them. CDR3 sequence reads: CASSLGPPEIQRTDTQYF. The CDR3 DNA reads as TGCGCCAGCAGCTTGGGGCCCCCGGAGATACAGCGCACAGATACGCAGTATTTT.

V and J are TRBV9 and TRBJ2-1; the match to TRBD2 covers 10 bases. The CDR3 sequence is 15 residues long. The V and J ends lost 0 bases and 9 bases, in that order; junction bases with no gene match: 6. CDR1 and CDR2 from the germline V gene are SGDLS and YYNGEE. The CDR3 is CASSVGTSGSIEQFF. The CDR3 coding sequence is TGTGCCAGCAGCGTAGGGACTAGCGGCTCCATTGAGCAGTTCTTC. Looking up the rest from reference TRBV9 and TRBJ2-1 gives the full variable domain: DSGVTQTPKHLITATGQRVTLRCSPRSGDLSVYWYQQSLDQGLQFLIQYYNGEERAKGNILERFSAQQFPDLHSELNLSSLELGDSALYFCASSVGTSGSIEQFFGPGTRLTVL.

J is TRBJ1-1 and V is TRBV4-1; D might be TRBD1 (5 bases). This CDR3 region has 15 residues. From germline, CDR1 is MGHRA and CDR2 YSYEKL. The ends were cut back, 7 bases at V and 4 bases at J, with 19 bases in the middle. The CDR3 nucleotides are TGCGCCAGCAAGGGACTTCGGGCCTCAGGCACTGAAGCTTTCTTT. It yields the protein CASKGLRASGTEAFF.

V usage is TRBV7-9 and J usage is TRBJ2-3, with D maybe TRBD1 (5 bases). Trimming shortened V by 2 bases and J by 2 bases, and 11 bases separated the two germline ends. The CDR3 covers 15 residues. In germline, CDR1 is SEHNR, CDR2 FQNEAQ (reference sequence). The CDR3 sequence: CASSLQGAHTDTQYF. Written as DNA, the CDR3 is TGTGCCAGCAGCTTACAGGGCGCTCACACAGATACGCAGTATTTT. The complete variable domain, with remaining parts taken from reference TRBV7-9 and TRBJ2-3, reads DTGVSQNPRHKITKRGQNVTFRCDPISEHNRLYWYRQTLGQGPEFLTYFQNEAQLEKSRLLSDRFSAERPKGSFSTLEIQRTEQGDSAMYLCASSLQGAHTDTQYFGPGTRLTVL.

This chain uses TRBV2 with TRBJ2-7; TRBD2 might be the D (6 bases). The CDR3 is 14 amino acids. Germline lookup yields CDR1 SNHLY and CDR2 FYNNEI. V dropped 6 bases and J dropped 3 bases, with 15 bases sitting between them. CDR3 protein: CASSDRLDSYEQYF. The CDR3 DNA sequence: TGTGCCAGCAGCGACAGACTAGACAGCTACGAGCAGTACTTC.

The chain joins TRBV29-1 to TRBJ2-2; D perhaps matches TRBD1 (5 bases). Germline lookup yields CDR1 SQVTM and CDR2 ANQGSEA. V was clipped by 4 bases and J by 4 bases, with 10 bases between them. The CDR3 is 13 residues long. CDR3 in amino acids: CSVGWGLTGELFF. DNA for the CDR3: TGCAGCGTTGGTTGGGGCCTCACCGGGGAGCTGTTTTTT.

This rearrangement joins TRBV28 to TRBJ2-2; 15 bases align to TRBD2. Unmatched junction bases numbered 5, after V lost 2 bases and J lost 4 bases. The length of the CDR3 is 18 residues. The germline V gene encodes CDR1 MDHEN and CDR2 SYDVKM. CDR3: CASSLGTSGRPFTGELFF. Written as DNA, the CDR3 is TGTGCCAGCAGTTTAGGGACTAGCGGGAGGCCTTTCACCGGGGAGCTGTTTTTT.

This chain links TRBV6-5 with TRBJ2-1, with D perhaps being TRBD1 or TRBD2 (5 bases each). Per the germline V gene, CDR1 is MNHEY and CDR2 is SVGAGI. This CDR3 is 16 amino acids long. Trimming removed 0 bases at V and 2 bases at J, with 11 bases between. The CDR3 loop reads CASSYSGTGTYNEQFF. DNA of the CDR3: TGTGCCAGCAGTTACTCAGGGACGGGAACCTACAATGAGCAGTTCTTC.

The rearrangement joins TRBV7-6 to TRBJ1-1, with D unclear. Germline values: CDR1 SGHVS, CDR2 FNYEAQ. V was pared by 4 bases and J by 1 base, with 10 bases between. This CDR3 is built from 14 residues. The CDR3 coding sequence is TGTGCCAGCAGCTCCTTCGTCGGGAACACTGAAGCTTTCTTT. Its translation: CASSSFVGNTEAFF.

With regard to this clone: The sample holds other DNA sequences that translate to the same CDR3. This chain links TRBV27 with TRBJ2-1; weak D call: TRBD1 (5 bases). Trimming shortened V by 3 bases and J by 6 bases, and 9 bases separated the two germline ends. There are 13 residues in the CDR3. CDR1 and CDR2 (germline): MNHEY, SMNVEV (reference sequence). The CDR3 bases are TGTGCCAGCAGTTTGGGCAGGGTCAATGAGCAGTTCTTC. It is translated as CASSLGRVNEQFF.

The V gene is TRBV28, the J gene TRBJ1-5; D is unclear. The CDR3 contains 16 residues. The V gene's germline CDR1 is MDHEN and CDR2 SYDVKM. V lost 3 bases, J lost 0 bases, and 12 bases lay in between. The CDR3 DNA is TGTGCCAGCAGTTTCTCGGGCGGTGGTAGCAATCAGCCCCAGCATTTT. The encoded protein is CASSFSGGGSNQPQHF.

V is TRBV6-5 and J is TRBJ2-7; the match to TRBD2 covers 9 bases. Losses at the gene ends were 6 bases for V and 2 bases for J; bases not matched to a gene: 8. CDR3 length: 15 residues. Germline V lookup: CDR1 MNHEY, CDR2 SVGAGI. The CDR3 region has the DNA TGTGCCAGCAGGCGACTAGCGGATATTACCTACGAGCAGTACTTC. Residues: CASRRLADITYEQYF.